This T cell receptor beta chain was captured in a study of spatial heterogeneity in lung cancer. The overall study: Each time, sequencing found more beta-chain sequences than alpha-chain sequences. Study-level results: Tracking of tumor mutation counts was seen in expanded intratumoral alpha and beta TCR counts.

Every TCR cDNA molecule bore a unique molecular identifier. TCRdb re-analysed the 5' RACE reads in MiXCR, keeping a single row per CDR3 protein. The sample contains 9,500 to 11,000 distinct CDR3 sequences, around 10% of which appear only once. The V and J ends lost 2 bases and 1 base respectively, with 11 bases between them. The length of the CDR3 is 15 residues. Regarding time point: sample taken at primary tumor resection. The donors, around 72 patients with untreated early-stage non-small cell lung cancer, provided the samples. This clonotype was picked up many times. Antigen unknown. This beta chain represents an off-target read in a library built for alpha chains; its size is of limited meaning.

The sequence was collected from a male donor with early-stage non-small cell lung cancer. Sequenced here: lung tumor tissue, sampled at surgery. This chain uses TRBV12-3 or TRBV12-4 with TRBJ1-1, with D uncertain. CDR3: CASSLFGIGNTEAFF. The CDR3 DNA sequence: TGTGCCAGCAGTTTATTTGGCATCGGGAACACTGAAGCTTTCTTT.